These 21 T cell receptor beta chains were all obtained from the same sample, sequenced in a study of blood T cell repertoires in COVID-19. Here immunoSEQ multiplex PCR was the method, and the copy in TCRdb shows in-frame clones only, minus some. The table records some 250,000 clones, approximately 81% of them present only once. The sample consisted of peripheral blood. These TCRs come from a woman under 30 with acute or convalescent COVID-19.

This clone is a singleton in its sample. The chain joins TRBV28 to TRBJ2-7; 11 bases map to TRBD2. Germline V gives CDR1 MDHEN, CDR2 SYDVKM. The trim removed 5 bases at V and 1 base at J, leaving 7 bases unmatched. The CDR3 spans 16 residues. The DNA for the CDR3 is TGTGCCAGCAGTCCATTCGGGACTAGCGGATCCTACGAGCAGTACTTC. Its protein product is CASSPFGTSGSYEQYF.

The chain joins TRBV3-1 (or the pseudogene TRBV3-2) to TRBJ2-7, with TRBD2 identical over 7 bases. The CDR3 is made up of 20 amino acids. V shed 0 bases and J 5 bases; nucleotides not matched to a gene: 22. The V gene's germline CDR1 is LGHDT and CDR2 YNNKEL (reference sequence). CDR3 residues: CASSQEVDGRLASSRDEQYF. DNA for the CDR3: TGTGCCAGCAGCCAAGAGGTTGATGGGCGACTAGCTTCTAGCAGGGACGAGCAGTACTTC.

The chain links TRBV30 to TRBJ2-2; 7 bases map to TRBD2. The CDR3 covers 14 residues. With 2 bases clipped from V and 6 bases from J, the junction kept 6 bases outside the gene matches. The germline V gene has CDR1 GTSNPN and CDR2 SVGIG (reference sequence). The chain's CDR3 is CAWSYRLAAGELFF. CDR3 bases: TGTGCCTGGAGTTATCGGCTAGCGGCCGGGGAGCTGTTTTTT. Full variable domain (missing parts from reference TRBV30 and TRBJ2-2): SQTIHQWPATLVQPVGSPLSLECTVEGTSNPNLYWYRQAAGRGLQLLFYSVGIGQISSEVPQNLSASRPQDRQFILSSKKLLLSDSGFYLCAWSYRLAAGELFFGEGSRLTVL.

The rearrangement links TRBV6-5 to TRBJ1-5, with a weak D call TRBD1 (6 bases). The germline V and J ends were trimmed by 2 bases and 1 base, with 9 bases remaining between them. The CDR3 length is 15 residues. Germline V gene data show CDR1 as MNHEY and CDR2 as SVGAGI. The CDR3 reads CASSYATGSNQPQHF. The CDR3 DNA sequence: TGTGCCAGCAGTTACGCCACAGGGAGCAATCAGCCCCAGCATTTT.

The chain recombines TRBV12-3 or TRBV12-4 with TRBJ1-5; D remains ambiguous. V was cut by 3 bases and J by 5 bases, with 5 bases left in between. The CDR3 has 12 residues. In nucleotides, the CDR3 is TGTGCCAGCAGTTTTAGTGATCAGCCCCAGCATTTT. It yields the protein CASSFSDQPQHF.

The gene calls are TRBV5-1 and TRBJ2-7, with D perhaps TRBD2 (6 bases). This CDR3 is built from 14 residues. V lost 4 bases to trimming and J lost 3 bases, with 14 bases between them. The V gene's germline CDR1 is SGHRS and CDR2 YFSETQ. The CDR3 bases are TGCGCCAGCAGCCCCCTAGCGCCCGGCTACGAGCAGTACTTC. It is translated as CASSPLAPGYEQYF.

V usage is TRBV5-1 and J usage is TRBJ2-7; 9 nucleotides match TRBD2. From germline, CDR1 is SGHRS and CDR2 YFSETQ. There are 13 residues in the CDR3. The trim removed 2 bases at V and 6 bases at J, leaving 3 bases unmatched. The CDR3 spells CASSFLAGSEQYF. The CDR3 region has the DNA TGCGCCAGCAGCTTTCTAGCGGGAAGCGAGCAGTACTTC. Full variable domain (outside the CDR3, taken from reference TRBV5-1 and TRBJ2-7): KAGVTQTPRYLIKTRGQQVTLSCSPISGHRSVSWYQQTPGQGLQFLFEYFSETQRNKGNFPGRFSGRQFSNSRSEMNVSTLELGDSALYLCASSFLAGSEQYFGPGTRLTVT.

This clone was counted only a few times. CDR3 in DNA: TGTGCCACCAGTGGAGCGGGAGAGGGGTACAATGAGCAGTTCTTC. It specifies CATSGAGEGYNEQFF. The chain is built from TRBV24-1 and TRBJ2-1; 8 positions agree with TRBD2. With 5 bases clipped from V and 4 bases from J, the junction kept 6 bases outside the gene matches. Germline CDR1 and CDR2: KGHDR and SFDVKD. This CDR3 contains 15 residues.

The chain couples TRBV6-6 to TRBJ2-7; D might be TRBD1 (5 bases). CDR3 length: 14 residues. V dropped 2 bases and J dropped 1 base, with 9 bases sitting between them. From germline, CDR1 is MNHNY and CDR2 SVGAGI (reference sequence). The CDR3 DNA reads as TGTGCCAGCAGTTACATGAAGGGGTCCTACGAGCAGTACTTC. Translating it yields CASSYMKGSYEQYF.

The rearrangement joins TRBV6-4 to TRBJ2-1, with 12 bases matching TRBD2. Germline V gene lookup returns CDR1 MRHNA and CDR2 SNTAGT. CDR3 length: 15 residues. V trimming: 4 bases; J trimming: 10 bases; junction bases outside the gene matches: 8. This CDR3 is CASSATSGSSHEQFF. CDR3 nucleotide sequence: TGTGCCAGCAGTGCGACTAGCGGGAGTTCTCACGAGCAGTTCTTC.

This clone is a singleton in its sample. V is TRBV10-1 and J is TRBJ2-3; TRBD1 matches at 10 bases. The CDR3 has 15 amino acids. Looked up from germline, CDR1 is WNHNN and CDR2 is SYGVQD (reference sequence). J was trimmed by 3 bases and V by 4 bases; bases with no gene match: 4. CDR3 DNA sequence: TGCGCCAGCAGTGCGGGACAGGGGTGGACAGATACGCAGTATTTT. This encodes CASSAGQGWTDTQYF.

The V gene is TRBV27, the J gene TRBJ2-2; D is uncertain. V lost 5 bases and J lost 3, with 4 bases in between. Looked up from germline, CDR1 is MNHEY and CDR2 is SMNVEV (reference sequence). The CDR3 is made up of 12 amino acids. CDR3 loop: CASSPYTGELFF. Written as DNA, the CDR3 is TGTGCCAGCAGTCCTTACACCGGGGAGCTGTTTTTT.

The V gene is TRBV4-3, the J gene TRBJ2-3; 12 bases align to TRBD2. CDR1 is LGHNA, CDR2 YSLEER, per germline. Unmatched junction bases numbered 6, after V lost 0 bases and J lost 5 bases. This CDR3 comprises 17 residues. CDR3 region: CASSQEDLAGGRDTQYF. CDR3 coding DNA: TGCGCCAGCAGCCAAGAGGACCTAGCGGGAGGGAGAGATACGCAGTATTTT.

The rearrangement uses TRBV5-1 and TRBJ2-1; no clear D gene. The V end lost 5 bases, the J end lost 3 bases, and 9 bases lay between the germline ends. The CDR3 covers 13 residues. CDR1 and CDR2 (germline): SGHRS, YFSETQ. CDR3 amino acids: CASRADVYNEQFF. For the CDR3, the DNA is TGCGCCAGCAGGGCAGATGTCTACAATGAGCAGTTCTTC.

The CDR3 nucleotides are TGCAGCGTTGCAGGGGGCGCAGGCAATCAGCCCCAGCATTTT. It specifies CSVAGGAGNQPQHF. The chain recombines TRBV29-1 with TRBJ1-5; 8 bases map to TRBD1. With 4 bases clipped from V and 2 bases from J, the junction kept 4 bases outside the gene matches. From germline, CDR1 is SQVTM and CDR2 ANQGSEA. The CDR3 loop spans 14 amino acids. Complete variable domain (other parts from reference TRBV29-1 and TRBJ1-5): SAVISQKPSRDICQRGTSLTIQCQVDSQVTMMFWYRQQPGQSLTLIATANQGSEATYESGFVIDKFPISRPNLTFSTLTVSNMSPEDSSIYLCSVAGGAGNQPQHFGDGTRLSIL.

The chain recombines TRBV6-6 with TRBJ2-5; 7 positions agree with TRBD2. The V and J ends lost 7 bases and 1 base, in that order; junction bases with no gene match: 3. CDR3 length equals 13 residues. The germline CDR1 and CDR2 sequences are MNHNY and SVGAGI (reference sequence). CDR3 sequence reads: CASIGLVQETQYF. CDR3 in DNA: TGTGCCAGCATCGGACTAGTCCAAGAGACCCAGTACTTC.

This chain links TRBV28 with TRBJ2-7, with D maybe TRBD2 (7 bases). V was clipped by 0 bases and J by 4 bases, with 25 bases between them. CDR3 length: 19 residues. CDR1 and CDR2 (germline): MDHEN, SYDVKM. In DNA form, the CDR3 reads TGTGCCAGCAGTTTATGGGCCCTTGTATCGGCAGGGGAGGGGTACGAGCAGTACTTC. This encodes CASSLWALVSAGEGYEQYF.

The chain links TRBV6-1 to TRBJ1-2; TRBD1 aligns across 12 bases. The CDR3 contains 16 residues. CDR1 and CDR2 from the germline V gene are MNHNS and SASEGT. V shed 3 bases, J shed 7 bases, and the junction held 9 bases outside the gene matches. The CDR3 is CASSEGTGGLGGGYTF. The CDR3 DNA is TGTGCCAGCAGTGAGGGGACAGGGGGCTTGGGTGGTGGCTACACCTTC.

This sequence joins TRBV7-3 and TRBJ2-3, with a possible D match to TRBD1 (6 bases). CDR1 is SGHTA and CDR2 is FQGTGA in the germline V gene. The CDR3 runs 16 residues. V gave up 5 bases and J gave up 0 bases, with 15 bases separating them. The CDR3 coding sequence is TGTGCCAGCAGCCAATCACAGGGAGTTAGCACAGATACGCAGTATTTT. This sequence encodes CASSQSQGVSTDTQYF.

V usage is TRBV6-5 and J usage is TRBJ1-1; D unresolved. The CDR3 consists of 15 residues. Germline lookup yields CDR1 MNHEY and CDR2 SVGAGI. With 2 bases removed from V and 4 bases from J, the gap between germline ends came to 14 bases. In DNA form, the CDR3 reads TGTGCCAGCAGTTACCACGACAATACCCCCACTGAAGCTTTCTTT. Encoded protein: CASSYHDNTPTEAFF.

The chain joins TRBV12-3 or TRBV12-4 to TRBJ2-3; D gene unclear. The CDR3 is 12 residues long. Trimming took off 11 bases at V and 7 bases at J, with 16 bases between the two ends. CDR3 amino acids: CASSKLSYTQYF. CDR3 coding DNA: TGTGCCTCTTCTAAATTGTCTTATACGCAGTATTTT.